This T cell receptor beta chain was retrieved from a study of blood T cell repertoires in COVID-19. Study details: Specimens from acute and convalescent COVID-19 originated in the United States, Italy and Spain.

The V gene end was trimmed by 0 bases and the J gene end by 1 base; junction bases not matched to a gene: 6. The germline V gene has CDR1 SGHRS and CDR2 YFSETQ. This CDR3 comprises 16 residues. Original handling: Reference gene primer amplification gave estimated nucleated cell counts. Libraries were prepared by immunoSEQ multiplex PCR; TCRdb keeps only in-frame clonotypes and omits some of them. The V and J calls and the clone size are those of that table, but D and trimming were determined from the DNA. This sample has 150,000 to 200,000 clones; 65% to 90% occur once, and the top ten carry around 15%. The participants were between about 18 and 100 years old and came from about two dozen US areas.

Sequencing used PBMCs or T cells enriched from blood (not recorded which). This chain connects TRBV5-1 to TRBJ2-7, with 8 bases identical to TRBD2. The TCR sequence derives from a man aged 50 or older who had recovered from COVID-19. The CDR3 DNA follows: TGCGCCAGCAGCTTGGATTCGGGGGGGTCTTCCTACGAGCAGTACTTC. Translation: CASSLDSGGSSYEQYF.